These 12 T cell receptor beta chains were sequenced from one sample in a study of T cells after yellow fever vaccination. MiXCR, run by TCRdb on the 5' RACE reads, gives a single entry per CDR3 protein. The table shows some 340,000 distinct CDR3 sequences, with roughly a tenth occurring only once. The material was CD4+ T cells sorted from PBMCs, obtained 45 days after the yellow fever booster vaccination. The receptor set was obtained from a man aged 18 to 29 who received the YFV17D yellow fever vaccine.

The V call is TRBV7-2, the J call TRBJ1-1, with D hard to call. The CDR3 runs 14 residues. Looked up from germline, CDR1 is SGHTA and CDR2 is FQGNSA. Trimming took 2 bases from V and 1 from J, leaving 8 bases between them. CDR3 residues: CASSLWFPNTEAFF. For the CDR3, the DNA is TGTGCCAGCAGCTTATGGTTCCCGAACACTGAAGCTTTCTTT.

This rearrangement joins TRBV13 to TRBJ2-3, with 8 bases matching TRBD2. This CDR3 is 19 amino acids long. CDR1 is PRHDT and CDR2 is FYEKMQ in the germline V gene (reference sequence). The V and J ends lost 2 bases and 0 bases, in that order; junction bases with no gene match: 13. CDR3 nucleotides: TGTGCCAGCAGCTTATGGTTGCCCGGGACTAGGATAAGCACAGATACGCAGTATTTT. This sequence encodes CASSLWLPGTRISTDTQYF.

This chain links TRBV3-1 with TRBJ2-3, with 11 bases lining up with TRBD1. The CDR3 contains 17 residues. The germline V gene encodes CDR1 LGHDT and CDR2 YNNKEL (reference sequence). J lost 3 bases, V lost 0 bases, and 5 bases had no gene match. The CDR3 protein is CASSQDIGTGGTDTQYF. The CDR3 bases are TGTGCCAGCAGCCAAGATATTGGGACAGGGGGGACAGATACGCAGTATTTT.

This clonotype came up a few times. V usage is TRBV12-5 and J usage is TRBJ2-2; TRBD1 aligns across 7 bases. Germline lookup yields CDR1 LGHNT and CDR2 FRNRAP. J lost 0 bases, V lost 0 bases, and 10 bases had no gene match. This CDR3 has 19 residues. This CDR3 reads CASGLVRVTGRANTGELFF. The CDR3 DNA is TGTGCTAGTGGTTTGGTAAGGGTGACAGGGCGTGCGAACACCGGGGAGCTGTTTTTT.

This chain connects TRBV18 to TRBJ2-3; D is possibly TRBD2 (6 bases). V lost 2 bases and J lost 2, with 17 bases in between. Germline V gene sequence: CDR1 KGHSH, CDR2 LQKENI. The CDR3 has 17 residues. CDR3 coding DNA: TGTGCCAGCTCACCAACCCCAAGACTAGGATCCACAGATACGCAGTATTTT. Protein: CASSPTPRLGSTDTQYF.

There are a few counts of this clonotype. The gene calls are TRBV10-3 and TRBJ1-1; perhaps TRBD1 as D (5 bases). V lost 8 bases and J lost 5, with 15 bases in between. Germline V gene lookup returns CDR1 ENHRY and CDR2 SYGVKD. The CDR3 spans 13 residues. For the CDR3, the DNA is TGTGCCATCTCTCGGGCCCGGGGGACTGAAGCTTTCTTT. Translated: CAISRARGTEAFF.

This clonotype was observed many times. The J gene is TRBJ1-4, the V gene TRBV7-9, with D uncertain. Trimming shortened V by 5 bases and J by 6 bases, and 4 bases separated the two germline ends. The CDR3 extends over 11 amino acids. Germline values: CDR1 SEHNR, CDR2 FQNEAQ (reference sequence). Here the CDR3 DNA reads TGTGCCAGCAGCACCCATGAAAAACTGTTTTTT. Its protein product is CASSTHEKLFF.

V gene TRBV7-2 combines with J gene TRBJ2-2, with D unclear. Trimming pared 3 bases from V and 0 bases from J, leaving 5 bases between. This CDR3 has 14 amino acids. Germline CDR1 SGHTA, CDR2 FQGNSA. Written as DNA, the CDR3 is TGTGCCAGCAGCTTCAGGACGAACACCGGGGAGCTGTTTTTT. Translating it yields CASSFRTNTGELFF.

This rearrangement joins TRBV18 to TRBJ1-5; possibly TRBD1 for D (5 bases). Trimming took off 5 bases at V and 2 bases at J, with 7 bases between the two ends. CDR1 is KGHSH, CDR2 LQKENI, per germline. The CDR3 consists of 13 residues. CDR3 residues: CASSGDGNQPQHF. The CDR3 DNA follows: TGTGCCAGCTCAGGGGACGGCAATCAGCCCCAGCATTTT.

Turning to this clonotype: Relative to the germline gene, one junction end is altered; a read error may explain this. This chain connects TRBV20-1 to TRBJ1-1, with D tentatively TRBD1 (5 bases). This CDR3 is 10 amino acids long. The V gene's germline CDR1 is DFQATT and CDR2 SNEGSKA (reference sequence). The CDR3 region is CSATRDPILF. The CDR3 DNA follows: TGCAGTGCTACCCGGGACCCCATTCTCTTT.

The genes are TRBV14 and TRBJ2-2; tentative D call: TRBD1 (6 bases). CDR1 is SGHDN and CDR2 is FVKESK in the germline V gene. The V end was cut by 4 bases, the J end by 0 bases, with 15 bases between. This CDR3 comprises 17 residues. CDR3 sequence reads: CASSPIRDTTNTGELFF. The CDR3 nucleotides are TGTGCCAGCAGCCCGATACGGGACACAACGAACACCGGGGAGCTGTTTTTT.

The chain uses TRBV9 and TRBJ1-2; TRBD1 matches at 12 bases. V gave up 0 bases and J gave up 8 bases; unmatched junction bases: 8. The CDR3 is 16 amino acids. Germline V gene lookup returns CDR1 SGDLS and CDR2 YYNGEE. CDR3 sequence: CASSVEGQGAGRGYTF. CDR3 coding DNA: TGTGCCAGCAGCGTAGAGGGACAGGGGGCCGGGAGAGGCTACACCTTC. The full variable domain, completed using reference TRBV9 and TRBJ1-2, is DSGVTQTPKHLITATGQRVTLRCSPRSGDLSVYWYQQSLDQGLQFLIQYYNGEERAKGNILERFSAQQFPDLHSELNLSSLELGDSALYFCASSVEGQGAGRGYTFGSGTRLTVV.